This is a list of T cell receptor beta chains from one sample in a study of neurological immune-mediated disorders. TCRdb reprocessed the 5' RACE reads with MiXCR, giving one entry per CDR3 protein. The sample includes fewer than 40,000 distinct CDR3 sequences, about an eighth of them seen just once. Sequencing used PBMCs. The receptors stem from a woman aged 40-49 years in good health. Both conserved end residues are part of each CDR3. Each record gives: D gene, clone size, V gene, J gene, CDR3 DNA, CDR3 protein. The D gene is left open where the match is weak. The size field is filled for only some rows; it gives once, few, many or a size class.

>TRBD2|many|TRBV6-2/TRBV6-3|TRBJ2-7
TGTGCCAGCAGGGGTTCACTAGCGGGAACCCAAGACTCCTACGAGCAGTACTTC
CASRGSLAGTQDSYEQYF
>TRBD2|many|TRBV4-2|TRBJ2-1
TGTGCCAGCAGCCAAGAGAGCGGGAGCTCCTACAATGAGCAGTTCTTC
CASSQESGSSYNEQFF
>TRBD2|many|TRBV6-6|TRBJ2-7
TGTGCCAGCGCCCCGGGGGGATACGAGCAGTACTTC
CASAPGGYEQYF
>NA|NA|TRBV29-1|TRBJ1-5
TGTATCGTTGATCTCAGGTTCAGAGGGCAGCCCCAGCATTTT
CIVDLRFRGQPQHF
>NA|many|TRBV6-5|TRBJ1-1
TGTGCCAGCAGTCCCGGGGCCGGCGGCTCGAACACTGAAGCTTTCTTT
CASSPGAGGSNTEAFF
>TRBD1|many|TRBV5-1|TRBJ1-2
TGCGCCAGCAGCGCAGCGCGACAGGGGGGGTATGGCTACACCTTC
CASSAARQGGYGYTF
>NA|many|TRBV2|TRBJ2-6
TGTGCCGTCGCTCAACGGGACGGACTTGACGTCCTGACTTTC
CAVAQRDGLDVLTF
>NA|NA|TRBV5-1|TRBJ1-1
TGCGCCAGCAGCTTGGCCCAGGACAACACTGAAGCTTTCTTT
CASSLAQDNTEAFF
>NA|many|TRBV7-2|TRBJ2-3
TGTGCCAGCAGCCCCTTAGTGGGGGGCTTGGATACGCAGTATTTT
CASSPLVGGLDTQYF
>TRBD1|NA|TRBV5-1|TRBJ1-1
TGCGCCAGCAGTCCCGGACAGGTTGTCGATGAAGCTTTCTTT
CASSPGQVVDEAFF
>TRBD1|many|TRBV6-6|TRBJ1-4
TGTGCCAGCAGTTTTACAGGGGAAGAGGGGGAAAAACTGTTTTTT
CASSFTGEEGEKLFF
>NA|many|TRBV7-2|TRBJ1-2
TGTGCCAGCAGCCTAAACGGGGGCAGATATGGCTACACCTTC
CASSLNGGRYGYTF
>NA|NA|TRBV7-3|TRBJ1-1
TGTGCCAGCAGCTTAACTGGGGGGGGGAACACTGAAGCTTTCTTT
CASSLTGGGNTEAFF
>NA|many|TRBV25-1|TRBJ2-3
TGTGCCAGCAGCCCCACCCTGAGCGGCACAGATACGCAGTATTTT
CASSPTLSGTDTQYF
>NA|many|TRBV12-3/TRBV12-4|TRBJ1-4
TGTGCCAGCAGTTTTCTCGCTACAACTAATGAAAAACTGTTTTTT
CASSFLATTNEKLFF
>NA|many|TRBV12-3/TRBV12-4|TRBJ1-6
TGTGCCAGCAGTTTCTCGGATTCACCCCTCCACTTT
CASSFSDSPLHF
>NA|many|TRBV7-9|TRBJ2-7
TGTGCCAGCAGCTTCCCACCAGTTGTTTACGAGCAGTACTTC
CASSFPPVVYEQYF
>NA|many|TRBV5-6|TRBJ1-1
TGTGCCAGCAGCTTGGCGGGGAACACTGAAGCTTTCTTT
CASSLAGNTEAFF
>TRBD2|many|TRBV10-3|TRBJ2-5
TGTGCCATCAGGTCGGGAGGGGATCAAGAGACCCAGTACTTC
CAIRSGGDQETQYF
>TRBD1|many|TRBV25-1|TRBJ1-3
TGTGCCAGCGCGGACAGGGGGGACACCATATATTTT
CASADRGDTIYF
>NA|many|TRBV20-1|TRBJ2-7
TGCAGTGCACGGGGGGCGCAGACTCCCGAGCAGTACTTC
CSARGAQTPEQYF
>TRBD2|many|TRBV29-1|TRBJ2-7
TGCAGCGTTGAAGGGGATAGCGGGAGCTCCTACGAGCAGTACTTC
CSVEGDSGSSYEQYF
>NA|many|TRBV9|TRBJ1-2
TGTGCCAGCAGCGTAGCAGGGAATTATGGCTACACCTTC
CASSVAGNYGYTF